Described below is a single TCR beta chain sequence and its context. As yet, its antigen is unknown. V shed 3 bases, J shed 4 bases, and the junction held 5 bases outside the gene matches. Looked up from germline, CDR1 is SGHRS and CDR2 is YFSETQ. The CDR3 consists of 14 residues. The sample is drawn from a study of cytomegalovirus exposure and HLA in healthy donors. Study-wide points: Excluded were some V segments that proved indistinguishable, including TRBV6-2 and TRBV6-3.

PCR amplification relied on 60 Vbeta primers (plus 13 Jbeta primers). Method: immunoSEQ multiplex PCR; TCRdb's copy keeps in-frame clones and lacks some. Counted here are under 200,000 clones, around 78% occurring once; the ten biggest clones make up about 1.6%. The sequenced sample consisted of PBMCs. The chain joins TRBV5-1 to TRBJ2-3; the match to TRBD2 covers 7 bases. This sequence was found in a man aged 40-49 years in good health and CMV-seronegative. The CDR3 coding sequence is TGCGCCAGCAGCTACGAGCGGGACGCAGATACGCAGTATTTT. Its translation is CASSYERDADTQYF.